The clone carrying this T cell receptor (beta chain) was observed a few times. Its specificity is unknown. The PCR had 60 Vbeta and 13 Jbeta primers. The protocol was immunoSEQ multiplex PCR, while the TCRdb copy is restricted to in-frame clones and leaves out a portion. The profile shows fewer than 95,000 clones, 60% to 75% of them singletons. The sample belongs to a study of cytomegalovirus exposure and HLA in healthy donors. Study in general: Most donors, about 82% of over 300 genotyped, fell in the Caucasian-associated ancestry cluster. Study-level findings and limits: Reported results showed that the classifier diagnosed cytomegalovirus status with high specificity and sensitivity. Most TCR sequences were seen very rarely across donors, but some public TCRs occurred in many.

Those who donated were healthy bone marrow donors. The CDR3 extends over 17 amino acids. Germline assignment: CDR1 SGHAT and CDR2 FQNNGV. Trimming removed 1 base from V and 7 bases from J; junction bases left unmatched: 10. The TCR sequence derives from a middle-aged woman in good health and CMV-seropositive. The sequencing input was PBMCs. The V gene is TRBV11-2, the J gene TRBJ2-1, with 10 positions matching TRBD2. The chain's CDR3 is CASSLGGAGGPRNEQFF. For the CDR3, the DNA is TGTGCCAGCAGCTTAGGGGGAGCGGGAGGGCCTCGGAATGAGCAGTTCTTC.